This T cell receptor beta chain emerged from a study of blood T cell repertoires in COVID-19. Across the whole study: Some COVID-19 samples were acute and others convalescent; all came from the United States, Italy and Spain. From T cells, B-cell-depleted T cells, or PBMCs came the material, which was cDNA or gDNA.

Germline V lookup: CDR1 SGHRS, CDR2 YFSETQ. This CDR3 is built from 15 residues. This clone has only one observation. Its ends do not fully match the called genes, so a read error is possible. In the source study's methods: Scientists estimated how many nucleated cells there were by amplifying reference gene primers. Here immunoSEQ multiplex PCR was the method, and the copy in TCRdb shows in-frame clones only, minus some. V and J calls and clone size follow that table, whereas D and trimming were derived from the DNA. Of about 210,000 clones in the sample, about 78% are singletons; the top ten hold under 8.5%.

The V call is TRBV5-1, the J call TRBJ2-1, with D tentatively TRBD2 (7 bases). The sequence was collected from a woman in her seventies with acute or convalescent COVID-19. Sequenced input: peripheral blood. The CDR3 nucleotides read TGCGCCCGCAGCGGAGGGGGGGGCACTCCGAATGAGCAGTTCTTC. Translated, it gives CARSGGGGTPNEQFF. The variable domain in full, with the rest retrieved from reference TRBV5-1 and TRBJ2-1, is KAGVTQTPRYLIKTRGQQVTLSCSPISGHRSVSWYQQTPGQGLQFLFEYFSETQRNKGNFPGRFSGRQFSNSRSEMNVSTLELGDSALYLCARSGGGGTPNEQFFGPGTRLTVL.